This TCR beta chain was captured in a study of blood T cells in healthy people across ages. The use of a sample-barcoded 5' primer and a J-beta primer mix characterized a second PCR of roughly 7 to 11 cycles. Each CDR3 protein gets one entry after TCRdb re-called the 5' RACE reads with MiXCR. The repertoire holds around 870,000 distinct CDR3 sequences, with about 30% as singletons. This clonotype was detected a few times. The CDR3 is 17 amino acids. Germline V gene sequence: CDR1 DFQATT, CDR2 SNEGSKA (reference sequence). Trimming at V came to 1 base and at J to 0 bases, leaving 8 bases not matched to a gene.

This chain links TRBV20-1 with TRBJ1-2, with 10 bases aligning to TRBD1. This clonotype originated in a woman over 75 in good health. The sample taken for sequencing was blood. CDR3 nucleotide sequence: TGCAGTGCTAGAGTGGTGGGACAGGGGAGCCCTAACTATGGCTACACCTTC. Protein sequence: CSARVVGQGSPNYGYTF.